The 5 T cell receptor beta chains in this list originate from one sample, sequenced in a study of cytomegalovirus exposure and HLA in healthy donors. The PCR ran on 60 Vbeta and 13 Jbeta primers. Method: immunoSEQ multiplex PCR; TCRdb's copy keeps in-frame clones and lacks some. The sample includes 190,000 or so clones, over 80% of them seen just once. Material: PBMCs. The receptors were gathered from a woman between 50 and 59 years old in good health and CMV-seropositive.

CDR3 nucleotide sequence: TGCGCCAGCAGCCCGGGACAGGCTCTTGGTGAAAAACTGTTTTTT. Protein product: CASSPGQALGEKLFF. V gene TRBV5-1 combines with J gene TRBJ1-4, with 8 bases lining up with TRBD1. The CDR3 length is 15 residues. CDR1 is SGHRS, CDR2 YFSETQ, per germline. The junction had 9 bases not matched to a gene; V was cut back by 4 bases and J by 7 bases. Full variable domain (missing parts from reference TRBV5-1 and TRBJ1-4): KAGVTQTPRYLIKTRGQQVTLSCSPISGHRSVSWYQQTPGQGLQFLFEYFSETQRNKGNFPGRFSGRQFSNSRSEMNVSTLELGDSALYLCASSPGQALGEKLFFGSGTQLSVL.

This clone has more than one count but fewer than ten. The gene calls are TRBV4-1 and TRBJ2-7, with TRBD1 matching over 8 bases. The germline V gene has CDR1 MGHRA and CDR2 YSYEKL. The trim removed 1 base at V and 4 bases at J, leaving 6 bases unmatched. The CDR3 loop spans 15 amino acids. Here the CDR3 reads CASSQGGTGVYEQYF. The CDR3 region has the DNA TGCGCCAGCAGCCAAGGAGGGACAGGCGTTTACGAGCAGTACTTC.

This clone has only one observation. J is TRBJ2-3 and V is TRBV2; 9 bases fit TRBD2. This CDR3 contains 15 residues. Trimming removed 7 bases from V and 1 base from J; junction bases left unmatched: 6. Per germline, CDR1 SNHLY and CDR2 FYNNEI. CDR3 in amino acids: CASILRTSGTDTQYF. Written as DNA, the CDR3 is TGTGCCAGCATCCTCAGGACTAGCGGCACAGATACGCAGTATTTT.

The V gene is TRBV18, the J gene TRBJ2-3; 9 nucleotides align to TRBD1. The CDR3 totals 15 residues. Germline values: CDR1 KGHSH, CDR2 LQKENI. Trimming at V came to 1 base and at J to 4 bases, leaving 3 bases not matched to a gene. CDR3 sequence (DNA): TGTGCCAGCTCACCACAGGACAGGGGAGCAGATACGCAGTATTTT. This codes for CASSPQDRGADTQYF.

The chain recombines TRBV7-2 with TRBJ2-2; TRBD1 agrees at 8 bases. J lost 5 bases, V lost 5 bases, and 13 bases had no gene match. Germline-derived CDR1 and CDR2 are SGHTA and FQGNSA. The CDR3 contains 17 residues. CDR3 coding DNA: TGTGCCAGCAGCATAAGTCCCGGACAGGGAACTACCGGGGAGCTGTTTTTT. The encoded protein is CASSISPGQGTTGELFF.